The entry below gives a single T cell receptor beta chain sequence along with its context. Its cognate antigen is unknown. A much more abundant neighbour one base away suggests this may be a read error. Template material for TCR beta VDJ and CDR3 profiling consisted of genomic DNA. One entry per CDR3 protein results from TCRdb running MiXCR on the reads. In the table there are under 200,000 distinct CDR3 sequences, 64% of which are singletons. These data are taken from a study of CD8+CD57+ T cells in acquired aplastic anemia. In the study overall: Sorted CD4+ and CD8+ cells yielded DNA averaging approximately 3 ug.

Regarding the study as a whole: There were 25 to 30 CD8+ CDR3 sequences that occurred in both patients and controls. Patients were compared with controls for CD8+ Simpson's diversity, and no significant difference emerged.

CDR1 is MDHEN, CDR2 SYDVKM, per germline. The CDR3 has 14 residues. The sample taken for sequencing was sorted CD4+, CD8+, or CD8+CD57+ T cells (not recorded which) from PBMCs. The TCR sequence derives from a human donor with severe aplastic anemia or a healthy control (not recorded which). The genes are TRBV28 and TRBJ2-3, with 11 bases identical to TRBD1. The CDR3 sequence is CVSRTGGGTDTQYF. The CDR3 DNA reads TGTGTCAGCAGGACAGGGGGCGGCACAGATACGCAGTATTTT.